This TCR beta chain appears in the sequencing data of a study of cytotoxic CD8 clonotypes in ibrutinib-treated CLL. Clones were sequenced by immunoSEQ multiplex PCR, and TCRdb holds only the in-frame ones, with some missing. Among some 150,000 clones listed, 77% were seen once. This CDR3 is built from 14 residues. V gave up 6 bases and J gave up 1 base, with 10 bases separating them. CDR1 and CDR2 from the germline V gene are SGHTS and YDEGEE. The source material was PBMCs, sampled after 12 months of ibrutinib treatment. The sequence came from a human donor with chronic lymphocytic leukemia. The chain carries TRBV5-8 and TRBJ2-2; D is unresolved. In nucleotides, the CDR3 is TGTGCCAGCATCTCTAGGCTGAACACCGGGGAGCTGTTTTTT. Its translation: CASISRLNTGELFF.